One and the same sample provided the 21 T cell receptor beta chains below, sequenced in a study of siplizumab effects on memory and regulatory T cells (dated by TCRdb to the late 2010s). Libraries came from the immunoSEQ multiplex PCR assay. TCRdb provides this immuneACCESS table in a form limited to in-frame rearrangements. Some clones are lacking; in checked studies, under half of them reflect an unresolved V gene, and why the rest are absent is not known. The sample table lists 70,000 to 90,000 clones, just under 90% of them with a count of one. Of the sample, 15% falls within the top ten clones. The material sequenced was CD4+ T cells sorted from blood. The receptors derive from a human donor in good health.

V usage is TRBV5-1 and J usage is TRBJ1-2; D might be TRBD1 (6 bases). The germline V gene has CDR1 SGHRS and CDR2 YFSETQ. Between the trimmed V and J ends, which lost 7 bases and 7 bases, there was a span of 17 bases. The length of the CDR3 is 13 residues. This chain's CDR3 is CASGNGGIRGYTF. Here the CDR3 DNA reads TGCGCCAGCGGCAACGGGGGCATTCGTGGCTACACCTTC.

The sample holds a few counts of this clone. The chain carries TRBV7-3 and TRBJ2-7; 9 nucleotides match TRBD1. Germline CDR1 SGHTA, CDR2 FQGTGA. The CDR3 is 13 amino acids. V was pared by 4 bases and J by 7 bases, with 5 bases of the junction left unmatched. The CDR3 nucleotides are TGTGCCAGCAGCTCGGACAGGGGCAAGGAGCAGTACTTC. Translation: CASSSDRGKEQYF. Drawing the rest from reference TRBV7-3 and TRBJ2-7, the complete variable domain is GAGVSQTPSNKVTEKGKYVELRCDPISGHTALYWYRQSLGQGPEFLIYFQGTGAADDSGLPNDRFFAVRPEGSVSTLKIQRTERGDSAVYLCASSSDRGKEQYFGPGTRLTVT.

V is TRBV6-1 and J is TRBJ1-2; D is undetermined. CDR3 size: 10 residues. Trimming left V 4 bases short and J 10 bases short, with 7 bases between. From germline, CDR1 is MNHNS and CDR2 SASEGT. DNA for the CDR3: TGTGCCAGCAGTGTCCACGACTACACCTTC. Translating it yields CASSVHDYTF.

V is TRBV4-2 and J is TRBJ2-1, with 7 nucleotides matching TRBD1. With V trimmed by 0 bases and J by 4 bases, 12 bases remained unmatched. The CDR3 is 18 residues long. The V gene's germline CDR1 is LGHNA and CDR2 YNFKEQ. Here the CDR3 reads CASSQDEGAGPSYNEQFF. The CDR3, as DNA: TGTGCCAGCAGCCAAGATGAGGGGGCGGGTCCCTCTTACAATGAGCAGTTCTTC.

This chain joins TRBV12-5 and TRBJ2-7; perhaps TRBD1 as D (6 bases). The length of the CDR3 is 17 residues. V lost 5 bases, J lost 0 bases, and 20 bases lay in between. Germline-derived CDR1 and CDR2 are LGHNT and FRNRAP. The CDR3 spells CASGASWTEDSSYEQYF. CDR3 in DNA: TGTGCTAGTGGTGCAAGCTGGACAGAGGACAGCTCCTACGAGCAGTACTTC.

V usage is TRBV9 and J usage is TRBJ2-1; TRBD2 matches at 7 bases. The V and J ends lost 4 bases and 3 bases, in that order; junction bases with no gene match: 7. The CDR3 is 15 amino acids. Germline CDR1 reads SGDLS; CDR2 reads YYNGEE. The CDR3: CASSPRPGGYNEQFF. CDR3 nucleotides: TGTGCCAGCAGCCCCCGCCCGGGAGGCTACAATGAGCAGTTCTTC.

This chain uses TRBV7-6 with TRBJ1-5; D not resolved. The germline V gene encodes CDR1 SGHVS and CDR2 FNYEAQ. V shed 5 bases and J shed 6 bases, with 14 bases lying between them. This CDR3 is built from 14 residues. The CDR3 nucleotides are TGTGCCAGCAGCCCCTTGTCGGTAGGTCAGCCCCAGCATTTT. Translated: CASSPLSVGQPQHF. Drawing the rest from reference TRBV7-6 and TRBJ1-5, the complete variable domain is GAGVSQSPRYKVTKRGQDVALRCDPISGHVSLYWYRQALGQGPEFLTYFNYEAQQDKSGLPNDRFSAERPEGSISTLTIQRTEQRDSAMYRCASSPLSVGQPQHFGDGTRLSIL.

The gene calls are TRBV18 and TRBJ2-3; the D is unclear. The CDR3 covers 13 residues. CDR1 is KGHSH, CDR2 LQKENI, per germline. V lost 2 bases, J lost 2 bases, and 5 bases lay in between. Here the CDR3 DNA reads TGTGCCAGCTCACCAGACATCACAGATACGCAGTATTTT. It encodes CASSPDITDTQYF.

This clone was picked up one time. As DNA, the CDR3 is TGTGCCAGCAGCGGGGACAGAAACATTCAGTACTTC. This sequence encodes CASSGDRNIQYF. V is TRBV7-2 and J is TRBJ2-4; 7 bases map to TRBD1. CDR1 is SGHTA and CDR2 is FQGNSA in the germline V gene. There are 12 residues in the CDR3. Trimming took 5 bases from V and 6 from J; bases not matched to a gene: 1.

CDR3 amino acids: CASSKGQGGLQETQYF. CDR3 DNA: TGCGCCAGCAGCAAAGGACAGGGAGGACTTCAAGAGACCCAGTACTTC. The chain uses TRBV5-1 and TRBJ2-5; 8 positions agree with TRBD1. There are 16 residues in the CDR3. CDR1 is SGHRS and CDR2 is YFSETQ in the germline V gene. After removal of 4 bases from V and 2 bases from J, the junction contained 10 bases not matched to a gene.

This chain connects TRBV30 to TRBJ1-2; a possible D gene is TRBD1 (6 bases). Germline CDR1 and CDR2: GTSNPN and SVGIG (reference sequence). The CDR3 is 15 residues long. V was trimmed by 0 bases and J by 3 bases, leaving 14 bases between them. The DNA for the CDR3 is TGTGCCTGGAGTGTAAGGGGGGCACCCGACTATGGCTACACCTTC. The encoded protein is CAWSVRGAPDYGYTF.

The chain links TRBV19 to TRBJ2-2; D is ambiguous. Trimming took off 5 bases at V and 0 bases at J, with 16 bases between the two ends. The CDR3 runs to 17 residues. The germline V gene has CDR1 LNHDA and CDR2 SQIVND (reference sequence). For the CDR3, the DNA is TGTGCCAGTAGTCACCCCCGCGCACGATCGAACACCGGGGAGCTGTTTTTT. Its translation is CASSHPRARSNTGELFF.

The CDR3 DNA is TGTGCCAGCACCCCGGTGGGGAGCTCCTACAATGAGCAGTTCTTC. Residues: CASTPVGSSYNEQFF. This chain uses TRBV28 with TRBJ2-1, with D perhaps TRBD2 (5 bases). Germline V gene lookup returns CDR1 MDHEN and CDR2 SYDVKM. This CDR3 has 15 residues. The V end was cut by 7 bases, the J end by 0 bases, with 13 bases between.

This chain connects TRBV28 to TRBJ2-1, with D hard to call. The V end was cut by 2 bases, the J end by 2 bases, with 10 bases between. Germline CDR1 MDHEN, CDR2 SYDVKM. CDR3 length equals 15 residues. CDR3 in DNA: TGTGCCAGCAGTTTAACGAGACAAGCCTACAATGAGCAGTTCTTC. Translating gives CASSLTRQAYNEQFF.

A remark on this clone: A read error may account for a junction end that differs from germline. The rearrangement joins TRBV7-7 to TRBJ2-5, with D possibly matching TRBD1 (6 bases). The CDR3 runs to 14 residues. Germline V CDR1 and CDR2: SSHAT, FNYEAQ (reference sequence). The CDR3 protein is CASSLQGNQETQYF. In DNA form, the CDR3 reads TGTGCTAGCAGCCTACAGGGCAACCAAGAGACCCAGTACTTC.

The DNA for the CDR3 is TGTGCCTGCACGAGGGGGGCTACAGATACGCAGTATTTT. Protein product: CACTRGATDTQYF. The chain joins TRBV6-5 to TRBJ2-3, with D possibly called TRBD1 or TRBD2 (6 bases each). CDR1 is MNHEY and CDR2 is SVGAGI in the germline V gene. Trimming left V 11 bases short and J 3 bases short, with 15 bases between. The CDR3 has 13 residues.

V gene TRBV5-8 combines with J gene TRBJ1-5; D might be TRBD1 (5 bases). Trimming removed 4 bases from V and 0 bases from J, with 20 bases in between. CDR3 size: 18 residues. Germline V gives CDR1 SGHTS, CDR2 YDEGEE. CDR3 protein: CASSIGGVGAYSNQPQHF. In DNA, the CDR3 is TGTGCCAGCAGCATTGGAGGGGTTGGGGCTTATAGCAATCAGCCCCAGCATTTT.

This sequence joins TRBV5-1 and TRBJ2-5; D remains unclear. Germline V gives CDR1 SGHRS, CDR2 YFSETQ. The germline V and J ends were trimmed by 4 bases and 3 bases, with 4 bases remaining between them. There are 11 residues in the CDR3. The DNA for the CDR3 is TGCGCCAGCAGCCTAAAAGAGACCCAGTACTTC. Amino acid sequence: CASSLKETQYF.

The chain is built from TRBV5-1 and TRBJ1-2; unclear D gene. V was pared by 0 bases and J by 1 base, with 10 bases between. CDR3 length: 15 residues. Germline V gives CDR1 SGHRS, CDR2 YFSETQ. CDR3 in amino acids: CASSLVGNINYGYTF. CDR3 DNA sequence: TGCGCCAGCAGCTTGGTGGGGAATATTAACTATGGCTACACCTTC.

CDR3 loop: CASGKGASNQPQHF. The CDR3 nucleotides are TGTGCCAGTGGGAAGGGGGCTAGCAATCAGCCCCAGCATTTT. The V call is TRBV19, the J call TRBJ1-5; 7 bases are shared with TRBD1. CDR1 and CDR2 from the germline V gene are LNHDA and SQIVND (reference sequence). V shed 8 bases, J shed 0 bases, and the junction held 4 bases outside the gene matches. The CDR3 is 14 amino acids.

The chain employs TRBV29-1 and TRBJ2-1; tentatively, D is TRBD2 (5 bases). Germline assignment: CDR1 SQVTM and CDR2 ANQGSEA. The CDR3 loop spans 12 amino acids. Between the trimmed V and J ends, which lost 4 bases and 6 bases, there was a span of 10 bases. This chain's CDR3 is CSVGRDGNEQFF. The CDR3 DNA sequence: TGCAGCGTTGGCCGGGATGGCAATGAGCAGTTCTTC.